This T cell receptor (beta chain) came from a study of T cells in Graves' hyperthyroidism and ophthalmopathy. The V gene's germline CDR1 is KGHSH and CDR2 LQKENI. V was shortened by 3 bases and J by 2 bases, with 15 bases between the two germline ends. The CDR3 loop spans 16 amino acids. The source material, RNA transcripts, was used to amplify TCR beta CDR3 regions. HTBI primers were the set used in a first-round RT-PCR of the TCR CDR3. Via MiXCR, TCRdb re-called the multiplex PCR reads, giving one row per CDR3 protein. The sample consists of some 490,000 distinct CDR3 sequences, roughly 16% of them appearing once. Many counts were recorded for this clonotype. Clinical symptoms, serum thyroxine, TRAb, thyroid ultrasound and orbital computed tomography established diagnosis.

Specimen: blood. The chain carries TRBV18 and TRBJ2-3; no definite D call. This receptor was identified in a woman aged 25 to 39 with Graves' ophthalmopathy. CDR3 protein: CASSPAMPGFTDTQYF. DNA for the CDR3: TGTGCCAGCTCACCGGCTATGCCGGGTTTCACAGATACGCAGTATTTT.